This TCR beta chain was profiled in a study of blood T cell repertoires in COVID-19. Original methodology: Cell counts per sample came from amplifying reference gene primers. Sequenced by immunoSEQ multiplex PCR; TCRdb stores in-frame clones only, minus some. The V and J calls and clone size are taken from that table; D and trimming were inferred from the DNA. The sample gives approximately 180,000 clones, 75% to 90% of which show up once; about 6.3% is in the top ten. Clinical history reported by participants formed the basis on which cohorts were assigned. In Cohort 3, a recovered donor had either two negative PCRs, clearance, or symptom resolution. From germline, CDR1 is SGHTA and CDR2 FQGTGA. The V end was cut by 3 bases, the J end by 1 base, with 3 bases between. The length of the CDR3 is 12 residues. To note about this clone: The sample contains more than one DNA sequence encoding this CDR3.

The chain combines TRBV7-3 with TRBJ1-1; D is unresolved. Sequencing used PBMCs or T cells enriched from blood (not recorded which). This TCR derives from a man between 40 and 49 years old who had recovered from COVID-19. The CDR3 protein is CASSFRNTEAFF. CDR3 nucleotides: TGTGCCAGCAGCTTTAGGAACACTGAAGCTTTCTTT.